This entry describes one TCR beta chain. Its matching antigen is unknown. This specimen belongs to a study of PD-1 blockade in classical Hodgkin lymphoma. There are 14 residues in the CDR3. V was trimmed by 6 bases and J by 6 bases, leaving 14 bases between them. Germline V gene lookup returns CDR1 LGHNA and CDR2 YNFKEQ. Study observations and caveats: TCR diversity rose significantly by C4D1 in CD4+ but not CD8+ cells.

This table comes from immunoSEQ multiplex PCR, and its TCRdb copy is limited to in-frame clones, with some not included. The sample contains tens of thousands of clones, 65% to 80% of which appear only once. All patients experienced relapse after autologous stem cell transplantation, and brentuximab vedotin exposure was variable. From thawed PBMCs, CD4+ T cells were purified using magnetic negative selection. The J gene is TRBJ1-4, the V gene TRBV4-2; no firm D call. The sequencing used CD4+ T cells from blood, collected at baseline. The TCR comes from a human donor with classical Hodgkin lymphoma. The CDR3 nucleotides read TGTGCCAGCAGGGGCGGGTGGGCTGATGAAAAACTGTTTTTT. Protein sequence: CASRGGWADEKLFF.